Listed here are 11 T cell receptor beta chains from one sample, sequenced in a study of cytomegalovirus exposure and HLA in healthy donors. Use of 60 Vbeta and 13 Jbeta primers characterized the PCR. Clones were read by immunoSEQ multiplex PCR, and TCRdb kept only the in-frame ones, dropping some. Seen here are some 170,000 clones, roughly 79% observed once, and the top ten hold 4.9%. The sample was PBMCs. The receptors come from a woman in her late teens or twenties in good health and CMV-seropositive.

The chain joins TRBV5-6 to TRBJ2-3; D unresolved. CDR1 and CDR2 from the germline V gene are SGHDT and YYEEEE. CDR3 size: 12 residues. V dropped 4 bases and J dropped 4 bases, with 7 bases sitting between them. CDR3 nucleotide sequence: TGTGCCAGCAGCCAACAGTCAGATACGCAGTATTTT. Its protein is CASSQQSDTQYF. Together with reference TRBV5-6 and TRBJ2-3, the CDR3 gives the full variable domain: DAGVTQSPTHLIKTRGQQVTLRCSPKSGHDTVSWYQQALGQGPQFIFQYYEEEERQRGNFPDRFSGHQFPNYSSELNVNALLLGDSALYLCASSQQSDTQYFGPGTRLTVL.

The chain joins TRBV16 to TRBJ2-5; a possible D gene is TRBD1 (6 bases). Germline V gives CDR1 KGHSY, CDR2 FQNENV. CDR3 length: 14 residues. The ends were cut back, 6 bases at V and 2 bases at J, with 13 bases in the middle. The CDR3 DNA is TGTGCCAGCAGACCGAAAACAGGGCAAGAGACCCAGTACTTC. Its translation is CASRPKTGQETQYF.

The gene calls are TRBV6-5 and TRBJ1-5; no firm D call. The germline CDR1 and CDR2 sequences are MNHEY and SVGAGI. V lost 4 bases and J 5 bases, leaving 9 bases between the germline ends. CDR3 length: 13 amino acids. Here the CDR3 reads CASSLRGDQPQHF. The DNA for the CDR3 is TGTGCCAGCAGTTTACGGGGTGATCAGCCCCAGCATTTT.

This clone has a handful of counts. The J gene is TRBJ2-1, the V gene TRBV5-4, with 11 bases matching TRBD1. With V trimmed by 7 bases and J by 7 bases, 7 bases remained unmatched. CDR1 and CDR2 from the germline V gene are SGHNT and YYREEE (reference sequence). CDR3 length equals 14 residues. CDR3 residues: CASLDRGRRNEQFF. CDR3 DNA: TGTGCCAGCCTGGACAGGGGGCGTCGGAATGAGCAGTTCTTC.

In this sample, this clone turned up once. The chain's CDR3 is CASSTGNYGYTF. The CDR3 DNA follows: TGTGCCAGCAGCACAGGGAACTATGGCTACACCTTC. This rearrangement joins TRBV28 to TRBJ1-2, with D perhaps matching TRBD1 (6 bases). Trimming left V 6 bases short and J 2 bases short, with 7 bases between. This CDR3 is built from 12 residues. Germline V gene sequence: CDR1 MDHEN, CDR2 SYDVKM.

For the CDR3, the DNA is TGTGCCAGCAGTAAAACAGTGAACACTGAAGCTTTCTTT. This codes for CASSKTVNTEAFF. The chain is built from TRBV2 and TRBJ1-1; D unclear. This CDR3 has 13 residues. V was clipped by 5 bases and J by 0 bases, with 7 bases between them. CDR1 and CDR2 (germline): SNHLY, FYNNEI.

V and J are TRBV5-4 and TRBJ2-5, with 11 bases aligning to TRBD2. Germline CDR1 reads SGHNT; CDR2 reads YYREEE (reference sequence). Germline trimming cut 1 base from V and 5 bases from J; bases unmatched to any gene: 1. This CDR3 region has 14 residues. The CDR3 coding sequence is TGTGCCAGCAGCTTGTCTAGCGGGGGGGAGACCCAGTACTTC. Translating gives CASSLSSGGETQYF.

V and J are TRBV4-2 and TRBJ2-3, with a weak D call TRBD1 (6 bases). The V gene lost 1 base and the J gene lost 2 bases, with 13 bases spanning the gap. This CDR3 spans 16 amino acids. CDR1 and CDR2 (germline): LGHNA, YNFKEQ. The CDR3 here is CASSQAPYRDTDTQYF. The DNA for the CDR3 is TGTGCCAGCAGCCAAGCCCCCTACAGGGACACAGATACGCAGTATTTT.

The DNA for the CDR3 is TGTGCCAGCAGCTTGGGACAGTCCTACGAGCAGTACTTC. Translating it yields CASSLGQSYEQYF. The V and J genes are TRBV13 and TRBJ2-7; 7 bases agree with TRBD1. The germline CDR1 and CDR2 sequences are PRHDT and FYEKMQ (reference sequence). Trimming removed 3 bases from V and 1 base from J; junction bases left unmatched: 0. This CDR3 has 13 amino acids.

The rearrangement links TRBV7-9 to TRBJ2-5; TRBD1 might be the D (6 bases). The V end lost 0 bases, the J end lost 2 bases, and 10 bases lay between the germline ends. The CDR3 extends over 15 amino acids. Germline values: CDR1 SEHNR, CDR2 FQNEAQ (reference sequence). This CDR3 reads CASSLAPRGQETQYF. The CDR3, as DNA: TGTGCCAGCAGCTTAGCGCCAAGGGGGCAAGAGACCCAGTACTTC.

Notes on this clone: At one of its ends the junction is not consistent with the germline gene, which may arise from a read error. The chain joins TRBV28 to TRBJ2-7; 9 positions agree with TRBD1. Germline loops: CDR1 MDHEN, CDR2 SYDVKM. The CDR3 spans 14 residues. CDR3 sequence reads: CASVQGASFYEQCF. The CDR3 DNA reads TGTGCCAGTGTACAGGGGGCTTCCTTCTACGAGCAGTGCTTC.